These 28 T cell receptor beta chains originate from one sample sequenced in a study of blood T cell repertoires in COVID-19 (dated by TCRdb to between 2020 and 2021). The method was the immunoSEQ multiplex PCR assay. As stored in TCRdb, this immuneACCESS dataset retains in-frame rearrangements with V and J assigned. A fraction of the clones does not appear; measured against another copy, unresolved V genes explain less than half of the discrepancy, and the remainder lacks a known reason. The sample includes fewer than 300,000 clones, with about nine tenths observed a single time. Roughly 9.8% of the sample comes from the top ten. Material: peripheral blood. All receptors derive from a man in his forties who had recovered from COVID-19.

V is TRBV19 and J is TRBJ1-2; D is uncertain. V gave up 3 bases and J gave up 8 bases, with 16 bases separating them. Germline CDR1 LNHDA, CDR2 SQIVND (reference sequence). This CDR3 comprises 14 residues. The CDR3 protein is CASSIAAVHWGYTF. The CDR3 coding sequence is TGTGCCAGTAGTATCGCGGCAGTTCATTGGGGCTACACCTTC.

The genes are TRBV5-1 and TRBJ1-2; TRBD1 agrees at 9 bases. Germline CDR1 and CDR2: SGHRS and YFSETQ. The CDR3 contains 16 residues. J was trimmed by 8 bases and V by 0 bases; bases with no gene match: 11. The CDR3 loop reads CASSLEGQGSTGGYTF. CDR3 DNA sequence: TGCGCCAGCAGCTTGGAGGGACAGGGATCAACGGGGGGCTACACCTTC.

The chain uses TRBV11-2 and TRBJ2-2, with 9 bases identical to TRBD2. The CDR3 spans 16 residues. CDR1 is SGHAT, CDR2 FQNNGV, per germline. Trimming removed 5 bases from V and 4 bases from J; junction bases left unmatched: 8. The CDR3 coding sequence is TGTGCCAGCAGCCGACTAGCGGAGACAGTCACCGGGGAGCTGTTTTTT. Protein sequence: CASSRLAETVTGELFF.

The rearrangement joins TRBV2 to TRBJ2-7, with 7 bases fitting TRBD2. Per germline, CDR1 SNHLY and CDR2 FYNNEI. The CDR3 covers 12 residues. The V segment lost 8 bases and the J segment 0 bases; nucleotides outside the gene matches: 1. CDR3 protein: CASGGSSYEQYF. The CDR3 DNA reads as TGTGCCAGCGGCGGGAGCTCCTACGAGCAGTACTTC.

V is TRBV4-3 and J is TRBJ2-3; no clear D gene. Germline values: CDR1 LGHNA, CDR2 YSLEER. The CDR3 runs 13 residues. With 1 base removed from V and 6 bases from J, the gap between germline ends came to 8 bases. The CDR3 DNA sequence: TGCGCCAGCAGCCAAGCCTTGCGGGATACGCAGTATTTT. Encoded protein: CASSQALRDTQYF.

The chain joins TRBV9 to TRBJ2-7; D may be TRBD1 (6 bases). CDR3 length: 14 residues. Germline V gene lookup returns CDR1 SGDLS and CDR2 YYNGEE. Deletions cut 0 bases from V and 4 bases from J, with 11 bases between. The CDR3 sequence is CASSVEAGEYEQYF. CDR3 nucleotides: TGTGCCAGCAGCGTAGAGGCAGGGGAGTACGAGCAGTACTTC.

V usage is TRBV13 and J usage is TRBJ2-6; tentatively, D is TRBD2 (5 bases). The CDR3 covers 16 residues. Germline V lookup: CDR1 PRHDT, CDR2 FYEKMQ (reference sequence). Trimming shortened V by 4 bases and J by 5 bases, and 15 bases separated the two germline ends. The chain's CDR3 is CASSWNEGLRANVLTF. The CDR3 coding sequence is TGTGCCAGCAGCTGGAATGAGGGCCTTAGGGCCAACGTCCTGACTTTC.

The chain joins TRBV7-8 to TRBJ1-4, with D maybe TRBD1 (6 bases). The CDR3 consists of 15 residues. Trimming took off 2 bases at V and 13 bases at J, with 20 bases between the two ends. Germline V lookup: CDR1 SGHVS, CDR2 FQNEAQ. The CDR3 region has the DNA TGTGCCAGCAGCTTAACGATAGAAGGACAGACTGGACTGTTTTTT. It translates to CASSLTIEGQTGLFF.

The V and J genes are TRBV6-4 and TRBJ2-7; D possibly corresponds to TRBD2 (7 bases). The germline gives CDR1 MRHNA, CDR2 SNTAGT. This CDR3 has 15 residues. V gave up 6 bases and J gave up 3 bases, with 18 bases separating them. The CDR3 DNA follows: TGTGCCAGCAGGGAACGGGCGGGGGCGGTCTACGAGCAGTACTTC. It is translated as CASRERAGAVYEQYF.

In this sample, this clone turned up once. CDR3 coding DNA: TGCAGCGTCAAGGGACTGGCGACCGAAGCTTTCTTT. Translation: CSVKGLATEAFF. The gene calls are TRBV29-1 and TRBJ1-1; a possible D gene is TRBD1 (5 bases). Between the trimmed V and J ends, which lost 6 bases and 8 bases, there was a span of 16 bases. CDR3 length: 12 residues. The germline V gene has CDR1 SQVTM and CDR2 ANQGSEA.

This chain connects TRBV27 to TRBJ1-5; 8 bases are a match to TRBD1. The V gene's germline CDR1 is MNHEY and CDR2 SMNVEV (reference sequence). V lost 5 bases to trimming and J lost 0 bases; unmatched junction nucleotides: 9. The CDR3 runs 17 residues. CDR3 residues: CASSPMTGAGSNQPQHF. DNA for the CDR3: TGTGCCAGCAGTCCAATGACAGGGGCGGGTAGCAATCAGCCCCAGCATTTT.

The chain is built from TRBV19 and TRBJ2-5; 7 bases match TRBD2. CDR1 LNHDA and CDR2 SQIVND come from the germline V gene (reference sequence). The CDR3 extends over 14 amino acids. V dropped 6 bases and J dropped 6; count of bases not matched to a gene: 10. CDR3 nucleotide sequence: TGTGCCAGTAGAGGACTAGGAAGTCAACAGACCCAGTACTTC. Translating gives CASRGLGSQQTQYF.

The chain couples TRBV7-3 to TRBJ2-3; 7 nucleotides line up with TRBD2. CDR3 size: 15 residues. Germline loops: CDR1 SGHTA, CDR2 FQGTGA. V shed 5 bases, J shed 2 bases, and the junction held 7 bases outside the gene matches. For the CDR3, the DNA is TGTGCCAGCAGCGAGACGGGAGGCCCCACAGATACGCAGTATTTT. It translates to CASSETGGPTDTQYF.

The CDR3 loop reads CASSLGLAGYNEQFF. The CDR3 coding sequence is TGTGCCAGCAGCTTAGGACTAGCCGGGTACAATGAGCAGTTCTTC. V and J are TRBV13 and TRBJ2-1; tentative D call: TRBD2 (6 bases). V lost 0 bases and J lost 4, with 10 bases in between. Germline V gene lookup returns CDR1 PRHDT and CDR2 FYEKMQ (reference sequence). The CDR3 contains 15 residues.

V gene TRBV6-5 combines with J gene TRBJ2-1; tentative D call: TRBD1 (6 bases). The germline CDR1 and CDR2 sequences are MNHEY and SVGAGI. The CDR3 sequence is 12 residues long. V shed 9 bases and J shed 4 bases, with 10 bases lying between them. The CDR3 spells CASSDSYNEQFF. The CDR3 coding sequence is TGTGCCAGTTCGGACAGTTACAATGAGCAGTTCTTC.

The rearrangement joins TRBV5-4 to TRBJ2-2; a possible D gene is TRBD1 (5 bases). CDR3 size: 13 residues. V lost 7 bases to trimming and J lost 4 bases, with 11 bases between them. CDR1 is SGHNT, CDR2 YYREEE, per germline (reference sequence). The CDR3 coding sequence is TGTGCCAGCGTCAGGGTCGGCACCGGGGAGCTGTTTTTT. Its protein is CASVRVGTGELFF.

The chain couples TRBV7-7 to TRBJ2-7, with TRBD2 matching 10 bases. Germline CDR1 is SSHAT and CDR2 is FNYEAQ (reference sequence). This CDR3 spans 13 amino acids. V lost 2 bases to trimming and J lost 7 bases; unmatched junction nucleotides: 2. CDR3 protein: CASSLRLAGEQYF. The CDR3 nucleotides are TGTGCCAGCAGCTTACGACTAGCGGGTGAGCAGTACTTC.

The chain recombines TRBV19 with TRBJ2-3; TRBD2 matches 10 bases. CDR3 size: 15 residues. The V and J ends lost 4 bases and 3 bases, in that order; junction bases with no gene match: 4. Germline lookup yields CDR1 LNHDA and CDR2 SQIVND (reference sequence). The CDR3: CASSRSGGATDTQYF. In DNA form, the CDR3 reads TGTGCCAGTAGTAGGAGCGGGGGGGCTACAGATACGCAGTATTTT. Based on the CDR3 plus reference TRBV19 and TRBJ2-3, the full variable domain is DGGITQSPKYLFRKEGQNVTLSCEQNLNHDAMYWYRQDPGQGLRLIYYSQIVNDFQKGDIAEGYSVSREKKESFPLTVTSAQKNPTAFYLCASSRSGGATDTQYFGPGTRLTVL.

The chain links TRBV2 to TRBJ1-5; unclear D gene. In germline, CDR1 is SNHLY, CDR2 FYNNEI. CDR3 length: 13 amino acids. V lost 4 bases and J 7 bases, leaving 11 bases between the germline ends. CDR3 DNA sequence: TGTGCCAGCAGTGCCGGGAGGGTCCAGCCCCAGCATTTT. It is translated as CASSAGRVQPQHF.

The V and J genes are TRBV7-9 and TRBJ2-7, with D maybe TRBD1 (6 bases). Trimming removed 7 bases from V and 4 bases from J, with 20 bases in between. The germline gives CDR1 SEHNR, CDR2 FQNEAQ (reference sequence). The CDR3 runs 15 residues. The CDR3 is CASTPQGRELYEQYF. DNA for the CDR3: TGTGCCAGCACGCCGCAGGGGCGAGAACTTTACGAGCAGTACTTC.

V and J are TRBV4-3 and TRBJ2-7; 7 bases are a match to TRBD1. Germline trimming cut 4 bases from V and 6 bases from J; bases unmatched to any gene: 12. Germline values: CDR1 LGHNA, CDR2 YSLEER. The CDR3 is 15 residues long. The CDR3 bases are TGCGCCAGCAGCCTCCCGAACAGAACAGGGGCCGAGCAGTACTTC. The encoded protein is CASSLPNRTGAEQYF.

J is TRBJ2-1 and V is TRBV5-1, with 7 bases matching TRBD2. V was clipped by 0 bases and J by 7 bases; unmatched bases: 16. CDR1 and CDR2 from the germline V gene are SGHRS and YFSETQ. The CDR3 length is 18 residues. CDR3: CASSLAGPGLPPGNEQFF. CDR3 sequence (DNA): TGCGCCAGCAGCTTGGCCGGCCCGGGACTACCCCCAGGAAATGAGCAGTTCTTC.

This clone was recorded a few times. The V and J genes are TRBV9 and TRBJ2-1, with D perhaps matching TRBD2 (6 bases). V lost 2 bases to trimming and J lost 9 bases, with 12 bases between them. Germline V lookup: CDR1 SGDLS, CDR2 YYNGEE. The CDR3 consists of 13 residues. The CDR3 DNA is TGTGCCAGCAGCGTGTATGGGCGGGGTGAGCAGTTCTTC. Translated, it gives CASSVYGRGEQFF.

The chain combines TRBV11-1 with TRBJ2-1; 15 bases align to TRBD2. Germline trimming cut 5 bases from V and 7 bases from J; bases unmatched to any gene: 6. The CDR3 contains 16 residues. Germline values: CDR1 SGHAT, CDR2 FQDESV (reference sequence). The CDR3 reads CASSPWTSGGGNEQFF. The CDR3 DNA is TGTGCCAGCAGCCCGTGGACTAGCGGGGGGGGGAATGAGCAGTTCTTC.

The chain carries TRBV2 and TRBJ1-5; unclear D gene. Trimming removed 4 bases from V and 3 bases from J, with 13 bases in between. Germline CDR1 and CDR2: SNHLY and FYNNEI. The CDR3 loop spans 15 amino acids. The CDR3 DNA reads TGTGCCAGCAGTGCAGTGTCCCGTAACAATCAGCCCCAGCATTTT. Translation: CASSAVSRNNQPQHF.

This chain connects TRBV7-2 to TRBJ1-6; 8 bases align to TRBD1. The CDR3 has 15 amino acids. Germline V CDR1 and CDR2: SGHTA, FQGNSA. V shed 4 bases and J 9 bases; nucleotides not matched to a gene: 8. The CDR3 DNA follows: TGTGCCAGCAGCTCGGGGACAGGAGGTGGTTCACCCCTCCACTTT. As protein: CASSSGTGGGSPLHF.

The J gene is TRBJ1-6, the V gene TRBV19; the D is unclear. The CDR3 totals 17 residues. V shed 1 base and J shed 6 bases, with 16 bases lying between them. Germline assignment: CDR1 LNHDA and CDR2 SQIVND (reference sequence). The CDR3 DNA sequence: TGTGCCAGTAGTATAGGTTCGGGAGGGCCTTCTAATTCACCCCTCCACTTT. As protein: CASSIGSGGPSNSPLHF.

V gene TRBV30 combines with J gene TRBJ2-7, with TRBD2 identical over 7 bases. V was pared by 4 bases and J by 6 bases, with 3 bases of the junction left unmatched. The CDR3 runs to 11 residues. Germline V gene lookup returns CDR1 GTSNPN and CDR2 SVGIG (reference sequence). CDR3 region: CAWNWGGEQYF. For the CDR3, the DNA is TGTGCCTGGAATTGGGGGGGCGAGCAGTACTTC.